One and the same sample provided the 25 T cell receptor beta chains below, sequenced in a study of blood T cell repertoires in COVID-19. Measured with immunoSEQ multiplex PCR; TCRdb has only the in-frame clones, and not every one. This sample carries approximately 89,000 clones, 80% of them seen once, and the ten largest clones take under 25%. The source material was peripheral blood. All receptors derive from a woman aged 80 or over with acute or convalescent COVID-19.

The rearrangement uses TRBV10-3 and TRBJ1-2, with a weak D call TRBD1 (6 bases). The CDR3 has 14 residues. Germline CDR1 is ENHRY and CDR2 is SYGVKD. Trimming left V 0 bases short and J 4 bases short, with 9 bases between. The CDR3 protein is CAISESGRGYGYTF. DNA for the CDR3: TGTGCCATCAGTGAGTCGGGCAGGGGCTATGGCTACACCTTC.

The rearrangement joins TRBV2 to TRBJ2-2; maybe TRBD2 (7 bases). Per the germline V gene, CDR1 is SNHLY and CDR2 is FYNNEI. Trimming removed 6 bases at V and 5 bases at J, with 13 bases between. The CDR3 totals 14 residues. The CDR3 reads CASSSGGATGELFF. The CDR3, as DNA: TGTGCCAGCAGCTCGGGGGGCGCGACCGGGGAGCTGTTTTTT.

There are a few counts of this clone. The chain is built from TRBV7-2 and TRBJ1-6; D is unresolved. Per germline, CDR1 SGHTA and CDR2 FQGNSA. Trimming left V 1 base short and J 9 bases short, with 10 bases between. The CDR3 covers 14 residues. The CDR3 nucleotides read TGTGCCAGCAGCTTAGGCCGGGAAGCTTCACCCCTCCACTTT. It codes for CASSLGREASPLHF. The full variable domain, its missing parts supplied by reference TRBV7-2 and TRBJ1-6, is GAGVSQSPSNKVTEKGKDVELRCDPISGHTALYWYRQSLGQGLEFLIYFQGNSAPDKSGLPSDRFSAERTGGSVSTLTIQRTQQEDSAVYLCASSLGREASPLHFGNGTRLTVT.

V usage is TRBV7-8 and J usage is TRBJ1-2; 7 nucleotides align to TRBD1. Looked up from germline, CDR1 is SGHVS and CDR2 is FQNEAQ. V was clipped by 1 base and J by 3 bases; unmatched bases: 2. CDR3 length: 14 amino acids. The CDR3 reads CASSLETGYYGYTF. The CDR3 region has the DNA TGTGCCAGCAGCTTAGAGACAGGGTACTATGGCTACACCTTC.

This clone was detected once. The V call is TRBV19, the J call TRBJ2-5; a possible D gene is TRBD1 (5 bases). Germline V gives CDR1 LNHDA, CDR2 SQIVND (reference sequence). V was cut by 5 bases and J by 2 bases, with 15 bases left in between. The CDR3 sequence is 15 residues long. The CDR3 DNA follows: TGTGCCAGTAGTTCTCTTCGGACAAAACAAGAGACCCAGTACTTC. It yields the protein CASSSLRTKQETQYF.

The chain couples TRBV11-2 to TRBJ1-2, with 8 bases fitting TRBD1. The CDR3 contains 14 residues. Per germline, CDR1 SGHAT and CDR2 FQNNGV. V lost 3 bases and J lost 2; bases outside the gene matches: 2. Here the CDR3 reads CASSLRTGNYGYTF. DNA of the CDR3: TGTGCCAGCAGCTTGCGGACAGGGAACTATGGCTACACCTTC. The full variable domain, its missing parts supplied by reference TRBV11-2 and TRBJ1-2, is EAGVAQSPRYKIIEKRQSVAFWCNPISGHATLYWYQQILGQGPKLLIQFQNNGVVDDSQLPKDRFSAERLKGVDSTLKIQPAKLEDSAVYLCASSLRTGNYGYTFGSGTRLTVV.

CDR3 sequence (DNA): TGCGCCAGCAGCCAAGTAAGCCGGGTTTGGAATGAGCAGTTCTTC. Translating gives CASSQVSRVWNEQFF. The chain combines TRBV4-1 with TRBJ2-1; unclear D gene. The CDR3 has 15 amino acids. V dropped 1 base and J dropped 7 bases, with 14 bases sitting between them. Germline CDR1 is MGHRA and CDR2 is YSYEKL.

This clone was counted only a few times. The chain couples TRBV10-3 to TRBJ2-7, with 12 bases lining up with TRBD2. Trimming took 6 bases from V and 2 from J; bases not matched to a gene: 2. CDR1 ENHRY and CDR2 SYGVKD come from the germline V gene. There are 14 residues in the CDR3. The DNA of the CDR3 is TGTGCCATCAGCGCTAGCGGGGGGGCCTACGAGCAGTACTTC. It translates to CAISASGGAYEQYF.

The table lists this clone with a few counts. The chain couples TRBV7-8 to TRBJ1-1; TRBD1 matches at 10 bases. J gave up 5 bases and V 4 bases, and 4 bases lay outside the gene matches. Germline lookup yields CDR1 SGHVS and CDR2 FQNEAQ. This CDR3 comprises 14 residues. CDR3 residues: CASSSDRGFTEAFF. DNA for the CDR3: TGTGCCAGCAGCTCGGACAGGGGGTTTACTGAAGCTTTCTTT.

This clone was observed once. The chain employs TRBV10-3 and TRBJ2-2; 7 nucleotides match TRBD2. This CDR3 spans 15 amino acids. V lost 6 bases and J lost 0; bases outside the gene matches: 4. CDR1 and CDR2 from the germline V gene are ENHRY and SYGVKD. The CDR3 is CAIRTGLANTGELFF. CDR3 DNA sequence: TGTGCCATCAGAACTGGACTAGCGAACACCGGGGAGCTGTTTTTT.

V usage is TRBV4-1 and J usage is TRBJ2-5; D not certain. Germline CDR1 reads MGHRA; CDR2 reads YSYEKL. This CDR3 has 15 amino acids. Trimming removed 0 bases from V and 5 bases from J, with 13 bases in between. CDR3 sequence: CASSQDDLGTETQYF. CDR3 sequence (DNA): TGCGCCAGCAGCCAAGATGATCTGGGCACGGAGACCCAGTACTTC.

The rearrangement joins TRBV2 to TRBJ2-1, with 14 bases matching TRBD2. Losses at the gene ends were 5 bases for V and 8 bases for J; bases not matched to a gene: 11. The germline V gene encodes CDR1 SNHLY and CDR2 FYNNEI. This CDR3 region has 17 residues. CDR3 protein: CASSRLAGGRGLYEQFF. CDR3 DNA sequence: TGTGCCAGCAGTCGACTAGCGGGAGGGCGGGGGCTCTATGAGCAGTTCTTC.

This chain joins TRBV18 and TRBJ1-6; D possibly corresponds to TRBD1 (6 bases). The CDR3 contains 14 residues. The germline V gene encodes CDR1 KGHSH and CDR2 LQKENI. Between the trimmed V and J ends, which lost 2 bases and 5 bases, there was a span of 7 bases. CDR3 protein: CASSPDRNNSPLHF. CDR3 DNA sequence: TGTGCCAGCTCACCAGACAGGAATAATTCACCCCTCCACTTT.

This chain connects TRBV11-2 to TRBJ2-7, with 9 positions matching TRBD1. The CDR3 spans 16 residues. Germline assignment: CDR1 SGHAT and CDR2 FQNNGV. Unmatched junction bases numbered 8, after V lost 3 bases and J lost 2 bases. The CDR3 reads CASSFLRDRAPYEQYF. The CDR3 DNA sequence: TGTGCCAGCAGCTTCCTCCGGGACAGGGCCCCCTACGAGCAGTACTTC.

In this sample, this clone turned up many times. The rearrangement joins TRBV28 to TRBJ1-2; TRBD1 agrees at 7 bases. Germline lookup yields CDR1 MDHEN and CDR2 SYDVKM. V lost 3 bases to trimming and J lost 4 bases; unmatched junction nucleotides: 2. The length of the CDR3 is 13 residues. CDR3 nucleotide sequence: TGTGCCAGCAGTTTGACAGGGCCCTATGGCTACACCTTC. It yields the protein CASSLTGPYGYTF.

The chain joins TRBV7-3 to TRBJ2-7; tentatively, D is TRBD2 (6 bases). V was trimmed by 4 bases and J by 6 bases, leaving 16 bases between them. The CDR3 is 14 amino acids. CDR1 is SGHTA, CDR2 FQGTGA, per germline. The CDR3 sequence: CASSYGSMGGEQYF. In nucleotides, the CDR3 is TGTGCCAGCAGCTACGGGTCCATGGGGGGCGAGCAGTACTTC. The full variable domain, rest sourced from reference TRBV7-3 and TRBJ2-7, is GAGVSQTPSNKVTEKGKYVELRCDPISGHTALYWYRQSLGQGPEFLIYFQGTGAADDSGLPNDRFFAVRPEGSVSTLKIQRTERGDSAVYLCASSYGSMGGEQYFGPGTRLTVT.

This clone was recorded a few times. This rearrangement joins TRBV3-1 (or the pseudogene TRBV3-2) to TRBJ1-4; weak D call: TRBD1 (6 bases). Germline V CDR1 and CDR2: LGHDT, YNNKEL (reference sequence). V was pared by 4 bases and J by 1 base, with 10 bases between. This CDR3 contains 15 residues. The CDR3 protein is CASSPQGKTNEKLFF. CDR3 in DNA: TGTGCCAGCAGCCCGCAGGGGAAAACTAATGAAAAACTGTTTTTT.

This chain joins TRBV7-9 and TRBJ1-2, with D unclear. The CDR3 length is 15 residues. Germline CDR1 reads SEHNR; CDR2 reads FQNEAQ (reference sequence). V lost 3 bases to trimming and J lost 5 bases, with 16 bases between them. The chain's CDR3 is CASSFNTGISYGYTF. CDR3 coding DNA: TGTGCCAGCAGCTTCAATACCGGGATTTCGTATGGCTACACCTTC.

The chain carries TRBV19 and TRBJ2-1; TRBD2 matches 7 bases. The junction had 3 bases not matched to a gene; V was cut back by 3 bases and J by 1 base. CDR1 and CDR2 (germline): LNHDA, SQIVND (reference sequence). The CDR3 has 15 residues. In nucleotides, the CDR3 is TGTGCCAGTAGTATTAGCGGGCGGTCCTACAATGAGCAGTTCTTC. The encoded protein is CASSISGRSYNEQFF. Together with reference TRBV19 and TRBJ2-1, the CDR3 gives the full variable domain: DGGITQSPKYLFRKEGQNVTLSCEQNLNHDAMYWYRQDPGQGLRLIYYSQIVNDFQKGDIAEGYSVSREKKESFPLTVTSAQKNPTAFYLCASSISGRSYNEQFFGPGTRLTVL.

The chain couples TRBV5-1 to TRBJ2-1; tentative D call: TRBD2 (5 bases). CDR3 size: 15 residues. The V gene's germline CDR1 is SGHRS and CDR2 YFSETQ. The ends were cut back, 1 base at V and 0 bases at J, with 8 bases in the middle. This chain's CDR3 is CASSLSGSSYNEQFF. The CDR3 nucleotides are TGCGCCAGCAGCTTGTCTGGGAGCTCCTACAATGAGCAGTTCTTC.

This rearrangement joins TRBV27 to TRBJ2-3; D is possibly TRBD1 (7 bases). The length of the CDR3 is 15 residues. Germline V CDR1 and CDR2: MNHEY, SMNVEV (reference sequence). V was shortened by 6 bases and J by 3 bases, with 16 bases between the two germline ends. The DNA of the CDR3 is TGTGCCAGCAGCCCTTTGCCAGGGGGGACAGATACGCAGTATTTT. It encodes CASSPLPGGTDTQYF.

The sample holds a few counts of this clone. The chain combines TRBV28 with TRBJ2-2; 11 bases match TRBD2. CDR1 MDHEN and CDR2 SYDVKM come from the germline V gene. CDR3 size: 14 residues. The V and J ends lost 8 bases and 7 bases, in that order; junction bases with no gene match: 6. The DNA for the CDR3 is TGTGCCAGCGGTAGCGGGGGGGATAGCGGGGAGCTGTTTTTT. Its protein is CASGSGGDSGELFF.

V is TRBV3-1 (or the pseudogene TRBV3-2) and J is TRBJ2-7, with TRBD1 identical over 9 bases. CDR1 is LGHDT and CDR2 is YNNKEL in the germline V gene (reference sequence). The V gene end was trimmed by 4 bases and the J gene end by 3 bases; junction bases not matched to a gene: 4. The CDR3 is made up of 14 amino acids. CDR3 sequence reads: CASSLGQGYYEQYF. In nucleotides, the CDR3 is TGTGCCAGCAGCCTGGGACAGGGTTACTACGAGCAGTACTTC.

The chain is built from TRBV5-1 and TRBJ1-2; a weak D match, TRBD1 (5 bases). Trimming cost V 0 bases and J 5 bases, with 11 bases left between them. The V gene's germline CDR1 is SGHRS and CDR2 YFSETQ. The CDR3 covers 14 residues. The CDR3 DNA sequence: TGCGCCAGCAGCTTGGGAGGGGACTCTTATGGCTACACCTTC. It specifies CASSLGGDSYGYTF. The whole variable domain, filled in from reference TRBV5-1 and TRBJ1-2, reads KAGVTQTPRYLIKTRGQQVTLSCSPISGHRSVSWYQQTPGQGLQFLFEYFSETQRNKGNFPGRFSGRQFSNSRSEMNVSTLELGDSALYLCASSLGGDSYGYTFGSGTRLTVV.

J is TRBJ2-2 and V is TRBV19; 9 nucleotides line up with TRBD1. Germline CDR1 LNHDA, CDR2 SQIVND (reference sequence). J gave up 0 bases and V 9 bases, and 14 bases lay outside the gene matches. The CDR3 consists of 18 residues. The CDR3 DNA reads TGTGCCAGCCTCGGACTCAACAGGGGGCCCTCGAACACCGGGGAGCTGTTTTTT. The encoded protein is CASLGLNRGPSNTGELFF.